This entry lists 20 T cell receptor beta chains sequenced from one sample in a study of regulatory T cells in long-lasting Graves disease. Time point described: newly diagnosed GD, antithyroid drugs for less than 3 months. After RNA was extracted from PBMCs, the TCR library was made from it. To make TCR beta libraries, researchers used iRepertoire HTBI primers and Arm-PCR of CDR3 regions. TCRdb ran MiXCR on the multiplex PCR reads and lists one entry per CDR3 protein. The sample lists about 470,000 distinct CDR3 sequences, around 15% seen once, with less than 15% in the top ten. Another study also made use of these data, one on T cells in Graves' hyperthyroidism and ophthalmopathy.

Sample: peripheral blood mononuclear cells (PBMCs), taken at new diagnosis, from a patient treated with antithyroid drugs. The receptors shown here come from a middle-aged man with Graves disease.

The V and J genes are TRBV15 and TRBJ2-7; 13 bases match TRBD2. The trim removed 2 bases at V and 0 bases at J, leaving 1 base unmatched. The germline V gene encodes CDR1 LNHNV and CDR2 YYDKDF (reference sequence). The CDR3 totals 16 residues. In DNA, the CDR3 is TGTGCCACCAGCAGAAGGACTAGCGGGAGCTCCTACGAGCAGTACTTC. It specifies CATSRRTSGSSYEQYF.

The chain uses TRBV12-3 or TRBV12-4 and TRBJ2-2; TRBD1 is a possible D gene (6 bases). Trimming cost V 7 bases and J 6 bases, with 18 bases left between them. The CDR3 covers 15 residues. The CDR3 bases are TGTGCCAGCATGGACAGTTTAAGATTGTCCGGGGAGCTGTTTTTT. This sequence encodes CASMDSLRLSGELFF.

Note on this clonotype: A read error is possible here, since a much larger clone lies one base away. V gene TRBV12-3 or TRBV12-4 combines with J gene TRBJ2-1; the match to TRBD1 covers 9 bases. The CDR3 totals 13 residues. CDR3 sequence (DNA): TGTGCCAGCAGTGCAACAGGGGGCAATAAGCAGTTCTTC. It encodes CASSATGGNKQFF.

Ten or more counts support this clonotype. The chain is built from TRBV20-1 and TRBJ2-5; the D call may be TRBD1 or TRBD2 (5 bases each). Germline V gene sequence: CDR1 DFQATT, CDR2 SNEGSKA (reference sequence). The V end lost 0 bases, the J end lost 2 bases, and 10 bases lay between the germline ends. The CDR3 has 14 amino acids. The chain's CDR3 is CSARDWGRQETQYF. In nucleotides, the CDR3 is TGCAGTGCTAGAGATTGGGGACGGCAAGAGACCCAGTACTTC.

This clonotype was detected ten times or more. This chain joins TRBV28 and TRBJ2-7, with 9 bases aligning to TRBD1. Germline V gene lookup returns CDR1 MDHEN and CDR2 SYDVKM. The CDR3 length is 14 residues. J gave up 2 bases and V 3 bases, and 2 bases lay outside the gene matches. The CDR3 here is CASSLDRGPYEQYF. In DNA, the CDR3 is TGTGCCAGCAGTTTGGACAGGGGACCCTACGAGCAGTACTTC.

In this sample, this clonotype turned up many times. The chain links TRBV7-2 to TRBJ2-3; 11 nucleotides align to TRBD2. V trimming: 5 bases; J trimming: 4 bases; junction bases outside the gene matches: 14. The CDR3 is 18 amino acids. Germline V CDR1 and CDR2: SGHTA, FQGNSA. In nucleotides, the CDR3 is TGTGCCAGCAGCACATATCGACTAGCGGGATTCTCTTCAGATACGCAGTATTTT. It codes for CASSTYRLAGFSSDTQYF.

This clonotype was detected ten times or more. V is TRBV11-2 and J is TRBJ2-5; D is unclear. Per the germline V gene, CDR1 is SGHAT and CDR2 is FQNNGV. Trimming stripped 5 bases from V and 5 bases from J, with 21 bases between. The CDR3 runs 16 residues. CDR3 amino acids: CASSALQLTSAETQYF. In DNA form, the CDR3 reads TGTGCCAGCAGCGCCCTGCAGTTAACCTCGGCGGAGACCCAGTACTTC.

This clonotype was detected many times. The J gene is TRBJ2-1, the V gene TRBV28; TRBD2 matches at 11 bases. Trimming took 6 bases from V and 3 from J; bases not matched to a gene: 10. This CDR3 region has 17 residues. Germline V gives CDR1 MDHEN, CDR2 SYDVKM. The CDR3 nucleotides read TGTGCCAGCAGCCCTTTCTCACTAGCGGGAGTCTACAATGAGCAGTTCTTC. It translates to CASSPFSLAGVYNEQFF.

This CDR3 reads CASSQLRENGLYEQYF. In DNA, the CDR3 is TGTGCCAGCAGCCAGCTGAGGGAGAACGGTCTCTACGAGCAGTACTTC. V gene TRBV5-4 combines with J gene TRBJ2-7; D is perhaps TRBD2 (5 bases). Germline CDR1 is SGHNT and CDR2 is YYREEE (reference sequence). Trimming took off 4 bases at V and 3 bases at J, with 20 bases between the two ends. The CDR3 is 16 residues long.

This chain's CDR3 is CSADRNIGREDQPQHF. CDR3 nucleotide sequence: TGCAGTGCTGACAGGAATATAGGACGGGAGGATCAGCCCCAGCATTTT. J is TRBJ1-5 and V is TRBV20-1; TRBD1 is a possible D gene (6 bases). Trimming left V 5 bases short and J 5 bases short, with 22 bases between. This CDR3 has 16 amino acids. Germline V lookup: CDR1 DFQATT, CDR2 SNEGSKA (reference sequence).

There are many counts of this clonotype. V gene TRBV5-1 combines with J gene TRBJ2-3, with 8 bases matching TRBD1. The junction had 6 bases not matched to a gene; V was cut back by 4 bases and J by 2 bases. The CDR3 contains 15 residues. Germline V gene sequence: CDR1 SGHRS, CDR2 YFSETQ. Here the CDR3 DNA reads TGCGCCAGCAGCCCCGGACAGGGCTTCACAGATACGCAGTATTTT. It translates to CASSPGQGFTDTQYF. Full variable domain (rest looked up from reference TRBV5-1 and TRBJ2-3): KAGVTQTPRYLIKTRGQQVTLSCSPISGHRSVSWYQQTPGQGLQFLFEYFSETQRNKGNFPGRFSGRQFSNSRSEMNVSTLELGDSALYLCASSPGQGFTDTQYFGPGTRLTVL.

About this clonotype: The CDR3 end shows no conserved phenylalanine or tryptophan, and so a read error is likely. This sequence joins TRBV19 and TRBJ2-7; D is tentatively TRBD1 or TRBD2 (5 bases each). Trimming took off 6 bases at V and 1 base at J, with 13 bases between the two ends. This CDR3 region has 14 residues. CDR1 is LNHDA, CDR2 SQIVND, per germline (reference sequence). This CDR3 is CASSRDPMSYEQYL. As DNA, the CDR3 is TGTGCCAGTAGCAGGGACCCTATGTCCTACGAGCAGTACCTC.

In this sample, this clonotype turned up many times. This rearrangement joins TRBV6-1 to TRBJ1-1, with D unresolved. Per germline, CDR1 MNHNS and CDR2 SASEGT. CDR3 length: 13 amino acids. The V gene lost 5 bases and the J gene lost 3 bases, with 10 bases spanning the gap. CDR3 DNA sequence: TGTGCCAGCAGTCCGTGGCCTCACACTGAAGCTTTCTTT. This codes for CASSPWPHTEAFF.

This clonotype was observed a few times. The chain couples TRBV5-1 to TRBJ1-1; 7 positions agree with TRBD1. Trimming cost V 5 bases and J 0 bases; bases outside gene matches: 7. The germline V gene has CDR1 SGHRS and CDR2 YFSETQ. This CDR3 comprises 15 residues. The CDR3 DNA reads TGCGCCAGCAGGGACGGAGGACAGGTGAACACTGAAGCTTTCTTT. Protein: CASRDGGQVNTEAFF.

This clonotype has at least ten counts. J is TRBJ1-1 and V is TRBV12-3 or TRBV12-4, with a tentative D call TRBD1 (6 bases). The CDR3 runs 11 residues. Trimming pared 7 bases from V and 12 bases from J, leaving 15 bases between. The CDR3 region has the DNA TGTGCCAGCATCCCGAGGGGGTTATCTTTCTTT. Residues: CASIPRGLSFF.

This clonotype appeared many times. The chain joins TRBV5-1 to TRBJ1-2; possibly TRBD1 for D (5 bases). The germline V and J ends were trimmed by 4 bases and 8 bases, with 12 bases remaining between them. Germline values: CDR1 SGHRS, CDR2 YFSETQ. The length of the CDR3 is 12 residues. CDR3 bases: TGCGCCAGCAGCCGGGAGGGGAACGGCTACACCTTC. Residues: CASSREGNGYTF.

This clonotype was counted at least ten times. V and J are TRBV3-1 and TRBJ2-1, with TRBD2 identical over 7 bases. With V trimmed by 4 bases and J by 3 bases, 6 bases remained unmatched. Per germline, CDR1 LGHDT and CDR2 YNNKEL (reference sequence). The CDR3 sequence is 15 residues long. This CDR3 is CASSLGGFVYNEQFF. The CDR3 DNA follows: TGTGCCAGCAGCCTCGGGGGGTTCGTCTACAATGAGCAGTTCTTC.

This clonotype was detected many times. V usage is TRBV28 and J usage is TRBJ2-7, with 10 bases identical to TRBD2. V dropped 5 bases and J dropped 4; count of bases not matched to a gene: 8. The CDR3 extends over 15 amino acids. Germline V CDR1 and CDR2: MDHEN, SYDVKM. CDR3 DNA sequence: TGTGCCAGCAGTGATAGCGGGAGGCCTACTTACGAGCAGTACTTC. Amino acids: CASSDSGRPTYEQYF.

This clonotype was picked up many times. CDR3: CASRGTPTGELFF. CDR3 DNA sequence: TGTGCCAGCAGAGGGACACCCACCGGGGAGCTGTTTTTT. The gene calls are TRBV2 and TRBJ2-2, with a weak D call TRBD1 (6 bases). Per germline, CDR1 SNHLY and CDR2 FYNNEI. The CDR3 loop spans 13 amino acids. V lost 6 bases, J lost 4 bases, and 9 bases lay in between.

This clonotype appeared many times. V usage is TRBV20-1 and J usage is TRBJ2-7; 10 bases are a match to TRBD2. The length of the CDR3 is 16 residues. Losses at the gene ends were 0 bases for V and 1 base for J; bases not matched to a gene: 6. The V gene's germline CDR1 is DFQATT and CDR2 SNEGSKA (reference sequence). This chain's CDR3 is CSARDVRTSGSYEQYF. CDR3 DNA sequence: TGCAGTGCTAGAGATGTTAGGACTAGCGGTTCCTACGAGCAGTACTTC.